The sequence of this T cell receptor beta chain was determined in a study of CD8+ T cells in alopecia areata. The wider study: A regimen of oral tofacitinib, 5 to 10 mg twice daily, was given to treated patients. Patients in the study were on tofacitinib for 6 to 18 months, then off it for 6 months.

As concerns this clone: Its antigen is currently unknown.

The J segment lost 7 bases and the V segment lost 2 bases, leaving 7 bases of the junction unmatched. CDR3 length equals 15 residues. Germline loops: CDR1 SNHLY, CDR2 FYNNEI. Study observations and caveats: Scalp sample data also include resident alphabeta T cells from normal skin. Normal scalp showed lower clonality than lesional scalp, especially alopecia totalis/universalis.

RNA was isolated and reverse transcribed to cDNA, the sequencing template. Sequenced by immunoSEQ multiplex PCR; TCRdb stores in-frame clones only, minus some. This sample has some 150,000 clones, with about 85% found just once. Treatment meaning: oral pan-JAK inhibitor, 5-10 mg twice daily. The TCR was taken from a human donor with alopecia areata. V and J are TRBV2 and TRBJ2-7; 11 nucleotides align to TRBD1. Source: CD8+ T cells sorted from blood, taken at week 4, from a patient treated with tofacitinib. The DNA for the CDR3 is TGTGCCAGCAGTGAACCAGGACAGGGGGCGGGTGAGCAGTACTTC. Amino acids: CASSEPGQGAGEQYF. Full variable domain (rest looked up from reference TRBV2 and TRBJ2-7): EPEVTQTPSHQVTQMGQEVILRCVPISNHLYFYWYRQILGQKVEFLVSFYNNEISEKSEIFDDQFSVERPDGSNFTLKIRSTKLEDSAMYFCASSEPGQGAGEQYFGPGTRLTVT.